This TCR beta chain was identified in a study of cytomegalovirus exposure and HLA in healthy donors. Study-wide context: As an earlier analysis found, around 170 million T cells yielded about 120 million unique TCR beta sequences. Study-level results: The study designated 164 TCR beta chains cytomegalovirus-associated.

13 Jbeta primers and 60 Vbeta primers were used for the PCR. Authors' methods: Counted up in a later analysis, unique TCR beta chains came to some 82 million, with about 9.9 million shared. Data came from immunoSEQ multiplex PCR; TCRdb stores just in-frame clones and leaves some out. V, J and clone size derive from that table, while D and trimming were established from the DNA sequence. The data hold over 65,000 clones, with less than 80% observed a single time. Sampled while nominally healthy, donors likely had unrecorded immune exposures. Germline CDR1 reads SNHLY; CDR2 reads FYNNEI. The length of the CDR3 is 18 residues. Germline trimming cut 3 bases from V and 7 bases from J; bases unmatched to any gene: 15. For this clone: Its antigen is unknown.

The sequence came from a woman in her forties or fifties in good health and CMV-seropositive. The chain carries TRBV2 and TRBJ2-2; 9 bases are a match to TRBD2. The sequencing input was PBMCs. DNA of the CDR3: TGTGCCAGCAGTGATCAACCACTAGCGGGCGAAGGAGGCGGGGAGCTGTTTTTT. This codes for CASSDQPLAGEGGGELFF.